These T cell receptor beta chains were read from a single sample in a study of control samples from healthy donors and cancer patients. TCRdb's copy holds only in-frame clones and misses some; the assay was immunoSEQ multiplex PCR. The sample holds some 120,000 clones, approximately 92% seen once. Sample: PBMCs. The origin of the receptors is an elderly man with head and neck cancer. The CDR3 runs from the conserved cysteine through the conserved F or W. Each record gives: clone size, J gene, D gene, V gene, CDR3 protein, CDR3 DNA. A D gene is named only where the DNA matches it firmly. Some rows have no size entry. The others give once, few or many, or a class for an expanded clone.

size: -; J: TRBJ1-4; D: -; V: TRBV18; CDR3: CASSPGQINEKLFF; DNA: TGTGCCAGCTCACCAGGACAGATTAATGAAAAACTGTTTTTT
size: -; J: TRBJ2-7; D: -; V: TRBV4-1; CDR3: CASSQDPGAEQYF; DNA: TGCGCCAGCAGCCAAGATCCGGGTGCCGAGCAGTACTTC
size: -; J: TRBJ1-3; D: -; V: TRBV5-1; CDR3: CASSYSTGLSGNTIYF; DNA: TGCGCCAGCAGCTATTCGACAGGCCTCTCTGGAAACACCATATATTTT
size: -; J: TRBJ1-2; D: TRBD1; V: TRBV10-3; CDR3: CAIGQGGYGYTF; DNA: TGTGCCATCGGACAGGGCGGCTATGGCTACACCTTC
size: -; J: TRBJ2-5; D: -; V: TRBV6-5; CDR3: CAAEDRGSGETQYF; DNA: TGTGCCGCAGAGGACCGGGGGAGCGGAGAGACCCAGTACTTC
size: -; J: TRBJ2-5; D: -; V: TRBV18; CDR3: CASSPATGGETQYF; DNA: TGTGCCAGCTCACCCGCGACCGGAGGGGAGACCCAGTACTTC
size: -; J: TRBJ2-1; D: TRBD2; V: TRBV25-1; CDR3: CASSDLLTSGASYNEQFF; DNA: TGTGCCAGCAGTGATTTGCTGACTAGCGGGGCCTCCTACAATGAGCAGTTCTTC
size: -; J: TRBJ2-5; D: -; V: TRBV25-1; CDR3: CASSEYRQMLGGETQYF; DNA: TGTGCCAGCAGTGAATACAGGCAGATGTTAGGGGGAGAGACCCAGTACTTC
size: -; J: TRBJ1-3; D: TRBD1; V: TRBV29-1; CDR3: CSGGQGAGNTIYF; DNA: TGCAGCGGGGGACAGGGCGCTGGAAACACCATATATTTT
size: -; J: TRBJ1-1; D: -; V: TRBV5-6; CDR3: CASSSIIAQRPTAAFF; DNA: TGTGCCAGCAGCTCAATAATCGCACAGAGGCCTACGGCGGCTTTCTTT
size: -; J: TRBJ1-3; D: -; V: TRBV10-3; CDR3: CAIIEGKVSGNTIYF; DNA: TGTGCCATCATTGAGGGTAAGGTAAGTGGAAACACCATATATTTT
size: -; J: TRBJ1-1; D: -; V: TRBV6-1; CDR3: CASSSLDHERGTFF; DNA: TGTGCCAGCAGTTCTCTTGACCATGAGCGAGGGACTTTCTTT
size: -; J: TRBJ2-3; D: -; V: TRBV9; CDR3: CASSVEQGKSGADTQYF; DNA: TGTGCCAGCAGCGTAGAACAGGGAAAGAGTGGTGCAGATACGCAGTATTTT
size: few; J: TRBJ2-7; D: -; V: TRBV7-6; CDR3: CASSVDISGEQYF; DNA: TGTGCCAGCAGCGTAGACATCTCGGGCGAGCAGTACTTC
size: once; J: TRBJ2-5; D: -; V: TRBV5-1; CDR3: CASSPGTVGETQYF; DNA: TGCGCCAGCAGCCCCGGGACGGTGGGAGAGACCCAGTACTTC
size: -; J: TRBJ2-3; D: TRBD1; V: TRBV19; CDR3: CASSRTGGDTTDTQYF; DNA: TGTGCCAGTAGTAGAACAGGGGGAGATACAACAGATACGCAGTATTTT
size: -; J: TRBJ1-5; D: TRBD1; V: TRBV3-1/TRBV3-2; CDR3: CASSQSDRGNQPQHF; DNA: TGTGCCAGCAGCCAATCGGACAGGGGCAATCAGCCCCAGCATTTT
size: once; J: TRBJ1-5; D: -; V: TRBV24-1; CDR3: CATSDQGSNQPQHF; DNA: TGTGCCACCAGTGACCAGGGGAGCAATCAGCCCCAGCATTTT
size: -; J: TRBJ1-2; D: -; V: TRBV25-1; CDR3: CASSVDNGYTF; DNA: TGTGCCAGCAGTGTGGACAATGGCTACACCTTC
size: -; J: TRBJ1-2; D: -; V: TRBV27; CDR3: CASSLGQNYGYTF; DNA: TGTGCCAGCAGTTTAGGGCAGAACTATGGCTACACCTTC
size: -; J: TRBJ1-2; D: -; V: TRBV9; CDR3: CASSVEAGLWYGYTF; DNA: TGTGCCAGCAGCGTAGAGGCAGGGCTATGGTATGGCTACACCTTC
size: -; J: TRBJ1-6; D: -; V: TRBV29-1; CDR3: CSVTLGNSPLHF; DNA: TGCAGCGTCACCCTCGGGAATTCACCCCTCCACTTT
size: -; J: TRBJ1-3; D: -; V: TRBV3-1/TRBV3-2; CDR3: CASSQGSGLPGNTIYF; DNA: TGTGCCAGCAGCCAAGGCTCCGGGCTCCCTGGAAACACCATATATTTT
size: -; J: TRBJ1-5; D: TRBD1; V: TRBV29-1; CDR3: CSVTGTGGSNQPQHF; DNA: TGCAGCGTCACCGGGACAGGGGGAAGCAATCAGCCCCAGCATTTT
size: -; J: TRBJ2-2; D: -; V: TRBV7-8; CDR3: CASSKVMGGTGELFF; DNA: TGTGCCAGCAGCAAAGTGATGGGCGGTACCGGGGAGCTGTTTTTT
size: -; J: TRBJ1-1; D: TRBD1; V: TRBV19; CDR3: CASSSITGVTEAFF; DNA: TGTGCCAGTAGCAGCATTACAGGGGTCACTGAAGCTTTCTTT
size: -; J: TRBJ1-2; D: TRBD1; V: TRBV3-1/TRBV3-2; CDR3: CASSHLGTGNNYGYTF; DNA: TGTGCCAGCAGCCACCTGGGGACAGGGAACAACTATGGCTACACCTTC
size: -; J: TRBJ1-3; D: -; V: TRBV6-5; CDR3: CASSYTGSRNTIYF; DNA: TGTGCCAGCAGTTACACGGGGTCCCGAAACACCATATATTTT
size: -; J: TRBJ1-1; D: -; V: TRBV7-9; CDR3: CASSWDNTEAFF; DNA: TGTGCCAGCAGCTGGGATAACACTGAAGCTTTCTTT